The 28 T cell receptor beta chains below come from one sample, sequenced in a study of blood T cell repertoires in COVID-19. Clones were read by immunoSEQ multiplex PCR, and TCRdb kept only the in-frame ones, dropping some. The sample lists about 320,000 clones, over 75% occurring once. The sequenced material came from peripheral blood. The source of these receptors is a human donor in a cohort sampled during active COVID-19.

The chain has TRBV7-3 and TRBJ2-7, with 8 nucleotides matching TRBD1. CDR1 SGHTA and CDR2 FQGTGA come from the germline V gene. This CDR3 spans 15 amino acids. After removal of 1 base from V and 4 bases from J, the junction contained 6 bases not matched to a gene. The CDR3 coding sequence is TGTGCCAGCAGCTTAATCGCAGGGGGCTCATACGAGCAGTACTTC. Residues: CASSLIAGGSYEQYF. Drawing the rest from reference TRBV7-3 and TRBJ2-7, the complete variable domain is GAGVSQTPSNKVTEKGKYVELRCDPISGHTALYWYRQSLGQGPEFLIYFQGTGAADDSGLPNDRFFAVRPEGSVSTLKIQRTERGDSAVYLCASSLIAGGSYEQYFGPGTRLTVT.

The chain employs TRBV7-9 and TRBJ1-1; 8 nucleotides align to TRBD1. The ends lost 5 bases at V and 0 bases at J; junction bases unmatched: 5. The CDR3 extends over 15 amino acids. In germline, CDR1 is SEHNR, CDR2 FQNEAQ (reference sequence). CDR3 nucleotide sequence: TGTGCCAGCAGCCAGCGACAGGGGATGAACACTGAAGCTTTCTTT. Translated, it gives CASSQRQGMNTEAFF.

The chain joins TRBV19 to TRBJ1-2, with 9 nucleotides matching TRBD1. The V segment lost 5 bases and the J segment 0 bases; nucleotides outside the gene matches: 4. The germline V gene has CDR1 LNHDA and CDR2 SQIVND (reference sequence). The length of the CDR3 is 15 residues. CDR3 sequence (DNA): TGTGCCAGTAGTTCCTGGGACAGGGCTAACTATGGCTACACCTTC. Translation: CASSSWDRANYGYTF.

This clone was counted once. This sample also contains other DNA sequences that code for the same CDR3. The chain uses TRBV6-5 and TRBJ2-7; no clear D gene. The CDR3 runs to 11 residues. V dropped 5 bases and J dropped 4 bases, with 6 bases sitting between them. Germline V lookup: CDR1 MNHEY, CDR2 SVGAGI. The CDR3 nucleotides read TGTGCCAGCAGTCGCGGTTACGAGCAGTACTTC. Its protein product is CASSRGYEQYF.

The rearrangement links TRBV7-9 to TRBJ2-1; weak D call: TRBD1 (6 bases). Germline CDR1 is SEHNR and CDR2 is FQNEAQ (reference sequence). The V end lost 5 bases, the J end lost 6 bases, and 8 bases lay between the germline ends. There are 12 residues in the CDR3. The CDR3: CASSPTGNEQFF. For the CDR3, the DNA is TGTGCCAGCAGCCCGACAGGCAATGAGCAGTTCTTC.

The count of this clone is one. The chain couples TRBV5-1 to TRBJ2-3; 11 bases are shared with TRBD2. Germline lookup yields CDR1 SGHRS and CDR2 YFSETQ. Unmatched junction bases numbered 3, after V lost 2 bases and J lost 4 bases. The CDR3 length is 15 residues. CDR3 protein: CASSFSLAGADTQYF. The CDR3 DNA reads TGCGCCAGCAGCTTTTCACTAGCGGGAGCAGATACGCAGTATTTT.

The chain recombines TRBV2 with TRBJ2-2, with 9 bases fitting TRBD1. There are 15 residues in the CDR3. The germline gives CDR1 SNHLY, CDR2 FYNNEI. Germline trimming cut 6 bases from V and 5 bases from J; bases unmatched to any gene: 7. Written as DNA, the CDR3 is TGTGCCAGCAGCCAGACAGGGGGTCGTACCGGGGAGCTGTTTTTT. Protein sequence: CASSQTGGRTGELFF.

The V gene is TRBV27, the J gene TRBJ1-1; D remains unclear. The V gene lost 5 bases and the J gene lost 1 base, with 8 bases spanning the gap. The germline V gene encodes CDR1 MNHEY and CDR2 SMNVEV (reference sequence). The CDR3 is 13 amino acids. This CDR3 reads CASSMSGNTEAFF. The CDR3 coding sequence is TGTGCCAGCAGTATGTCGGGGAACACTGAAGCTTTCTTT.

The chain recombines TRBV7-6 with TRBJ2-3, with D unclear. The CDR3 extends over 11 amino acids. V was cut by 3 bases and J by 8 bases, with 6 bases left in between. CDR1 and CDR2 (germline): SGHVS, FNYEAQ. For the CDR3, the DNA is TGTGCCAGCAGCTTCTCAGGTACGCAGTATTTT. Its translation is CASSFSGTQYF.

This chain joins TRBV27 and TRBJ1-5; D is perhaps TRBD1 (5 bases). V dropped 8 bases and J dropped 13 bases, with 15 bases sitting between them. This CDR3 has 11 amino acids. Germline V gives CDR1 MNHEY, CDR2 SMNVEV (reference sequence). The chain's CDR3 is CASGEGEAQHF. CDR3 DNA: TGTGCCAGCGGAGAAGGGGAGGCTCAGCATTTT.

The chain recombines TRBV7-3 with TRBJ2-3, with TRBD1 matching 7 bases. V lost 5 bases to trimming and J lost 4 bases; unmatched junction nucleotides: 9. The CDR3 runs to 15 residues. Germline V gene lookup returns CDR1 SGHTA and CDR2 FQGTGA. The CDR3 DNA reads as TGTGCCAGCAGCGCGGCAGGGGGACCCCCAGATACGCAGTATTTT. It yields the protein CASSAAGGPPDTQYF.

Here the CDR3 DNA reads TGTGCCACGGTGACAGGTTTAAATTCACCCCTCCACTTT. It codes for CATVTGLNSPLHF. This sequence joins TRBV15 and TRBJ1-6; weak D call: TRBD1 (6 bases). Germline loops: CDR1 LNHNV, CDR2 YYDKDF (reference sequence). CDR3 length equals 13 residues. The V end lost 9 bases, the J end lost 7 bases, and 13 bases lay between the germline ends.

The chain uses TRBV27 and TRBJ1-2; D gene uncertain. CDR1 and CDR2 (germline): MNHEY, SMNVEV (reference sequence). The CDR3 loop spans 15 amino acids. V shed 2 bases and J shed 6 bases, with 16 bases lying between them. Here the CDR3 DNA reads TGTGCCAGCAGTTTAAGTCGGCCGTGGCGGGATGGCTACACCTTC. It encodes CASSLSRPWRDGYTF.

This chain connects TRBV20-1 to TRBJ2-3; the match to TRBD2 covers 10 bases. Germline lookup yields CDR1 DFQATT and CDR2 SNEGSKA (reference sequence). This CDR3 is 11 amino acids long. V trimming: 3 bases; J trimming: 11 bases; junction bases outside the gene matches: 2. CDR3 DNA: TGCAGTGCTAGGGCTAGCGGGGGGCAGTATTTT. This encodes CSARASGGQYF.

The chain is built from TRBV5-4 and TRBJ1-1; D gene unclear. V was shortened by 1 base and J by 0 bases, with 7 bases between the two germline ends. The germline V gene encodes CDR1 SGHNT and CDR2 YYREEE (reference sequence). CDR3 size: 14 residues. As DNA, the CDR3 is TGTGCCAGCAGCTTGACAGATTTGAACACTGAAGCTTTCTTT. It is translated as CASSLTDLNTEAFF.

The chain has TRBV5-4 and TRBJ1-1; D might be TRBD1 (6 bases). This CDR3 spans 14 amino acids. Germline assignment: CDR1 SGHNT and CDR2 YYREEE (reference sequence). The V and J ends lost 5 bases and 4 bases respectively, with 15 bases between them. The CDR3 reads CASRAGVEGTEAFF. The CDR3 DNA reads as TGTGCCAGCAGGGCAGGGGTTGAGGGCACTGAAGCTTTCTTT. Together with reference TRBV5-4 and TRBJ1-1, the CDR3 gives the full variable domain: ETGVTQSPTHLIKTRGQQVTLRCSSQSGHNTVSWYQQALGQGPQFIFQYYREEENGRGNFPPRFSGLQFPNYSSELNVNALELDDSALYLCASRAGVEGTEAFFGQGTRLTVV.

This chain uses TRBV5-6 with TRBJ1-1; possible D gene TRBD1, 6 bases. The germline V gene encodes CDR1 SGHDT and CDR2 YYEEEE. This CDR3 contains 14 residues. Trimming removed 1 base at V and 3 bases at J, with 10 bases between. This chain's CDR3 is CASSLPGAHTEAFF. The CDR3 DNA is TGTGCCAGCAGCTTGCCAGGGGCTCACACTGAAGCTTTCTTT.

The chain carries TRBV3-1 (or the pseudogene TRBV3-2) and TRBJ2-7; no clear D gene. This CDR3 comprises 14 residues. The germline V gene encodes CDR1 LGHDT and CDR2 YNNKEL (reference sequence). V lost 1 base and J lost 3, with 10 bases in between. CDR3 in DNA: TGTGCCAGCAGCCAAGTCATTGGCAGCTACGAGCAGTACTTC. Amino acid sequence: CASSQVIGSYEQYF.

The chain combines TRBV24-1 with TRBJ2-2; 8 bases map to TRBD1. This CDR3 contains 15 residues. The trim removed 5 bases at V and 1 base at J, leaving 2 bases unmatched. Per the germline V gene, CDR1 is KGHDR and CDR2 is SFDVKD. The chain's CDR3 is CATSGGTGNTGELFF. The CDR3 nucleotides are TGTGCCACCAGTGGGGGGACAGGGAACACCGGGGAGCTGTTTTTT.

V usage is TRBV7-8 and J usage is TRBJ1-1, with TRBD1 matching 9 bases. The CDR3 consists of 16 residues. The germline CDR1 and CDR2 sequences are SGHVS and FQNEAQ. V was pared by 5 bases and J by 6 bases, with 13 bases of the junction left unmatched. The CDR3, as DNA: TGTGCCAGCAGCCCAGAGGCCGGGACAGGGTGGTCTGAAGCTTTCTTT. Its translation is CASSPEAGTGWSEAFF.

This clone was counted once. The CDR3 region is CASSPAGKGNEQFF. CDR3 in DNA: TGTGCCAGTAGTCCCGCAGGGAAGGGCAATGAGCAGTTCTTC. This rearrangement joins TRBV19 to TRBJ2-1, with TRBD1 as a possible D gene (5 bases). V shed 5 bases and J shed 6 bases, with 14 bases lying between them. CDR3 size: 14 residues. Germline-derived CDR1 and CDR2 are LNHDA and SQIVND (reference sequence). Filled out from reference TRBV19 and TRBJ2-1, the complete variable domain reads DGGITQSPKYLFRKEGQNVTLSCEQNLNHDAMYWYRQDPGQGLRLIYYSQIVNDFQKGDIAEGYSVSREKKESFPLTVTSAQKNPTAFYLCASSPAGKGNEQFFGPGTRLTVL.

The V gene is TRBV25-1, the J gene TRBJ1-6; D not certain. Trimming took 3 bases from V and 3 from J, leaving 6 bases between them. In germline, CDR1 is MGHDK, CDR2 SYGVNS. The CDR3 length is 14 residues. This CDR3 reads CASSDGVYNSPLHF. As DNA, the CDR3 is TGTGCCAGCAGTGACGGGGTCTATAATTCACCCCTCCACTTT.

The V gene is TRBV3-1 (or the pseudogene TRBV3-2), the J gene TRBJ2-3, with D possibly being TRBD2 (5 bases). The germline CDR1 and CDR2 sequences are LGHDT and YNNKEL (reference sequence). The CDR3 contains 13 residues. V was pared by 2 bases and J by 3 bases, with 6 bases between. CDR3 DNA: TGTGCCAGCAGCCAACTAGCAACAGATACGCAGTATTTT. Translation gives CASSQLATDTQYF.

This chain links TRBV7-6 with TRBJ1-5, with 7 bases lining up with TRBD1. Trimming cost V 5 bases and J 2 bases; bases outside gene matches: 9. This CDR3 spans 16 amino acids. Germline V lookup: CDR1 SGHVS, CDR2 FNYEAQ. CDR3 nucleotides: TGTGCCAGCAGCCCAGGAACAGGGGCCGGCAATCAGCCCCAGCATTTT. Protein product: CASSPGTGAGNQPQHF.

This clone has a handful of counts. V gene TRBV10-1 combines with J gene TRBJ2-7, with TRBD2 matching over 8 bases. The CDR3 spans 15 residues. Germline-derived CDR1 and CDR2 are WNHNN and SYGVQD (reference sequence). V gave up 6 bases and J gave up 2 bases; unmatched junction bases: 9. CDR3 sequence reads: CASREARGDPYEQYF. The CDR3 DNA sequence: TGCGCCAGCAGGGAAGCGCGGGGGGACCCCTACGAGCAGTACTTC.

This clone has just one count. This chain joins TRBV7-9 and TRBJ1-2; D is perhaps TRBD1 (5 bases). Trimming removed 2 bases from V and 4 bases from J, with 11 bases in between. This CDR3 has 14 amino acids. Germline V CDR1 and CDR2: SEHNR, FQNEAQ (reference sequence). The CDR3 spells CASSLQGASYGYTF. The CDR3 nucleotides read TGTGCCAGCAGCTTACAAGGGGCGAGCTATGGCTACACCTTC.

The chain couples TRBV7-6 to TRBJ2-2; D might be TRBD1 (5 bases). V shed 5 bases and J shed 5 bases, with 12 bases lying between them. CDR3 length equals 14 residues. Germline CDR1 and CDR2: SGHVS and FNYEAQ. This CDR3 is CASSPRVGTGELFF. CDR3 coding DNA: TGTGCCAGCAGCCCCAGGGTTGGTACCGGGGAGCTGTTTTTT.

The V call is TRBV6-5, the J call TRBJ2-7, with 10 nucleotides matching TRBD2. Germline CDR1 reads MNHEY; CDR2 reads SVGAGI. V was pared by 6 bases and J by 4 bases, with 3 bases of the junction left unmatched. This CDR3 has 13 residues. The CDR3 protein is CASRSSGGYEQYF. The CDR3, as DNA: TGTGCCAGCAGATCTAGCGGGGGTTACGAGCAGTACTTC.